One and the same sample provided the 24 T cell receptor beta chains below, sequenced in a study of CD8+CD57+ T cells in acquired aplastic anemia. Genomic DNA provided the template from which TCR beta VDJ and CDR3 profiles were obtained. In TCRdb, the reads were re-called with MiXCR into one record per CDR3 protein. This sample carries 400,000 to 450,000 distinct CDR3 sequences, approximately 70% of them seen once, and the ten largest clones take 4%. The specimen was sorted CD4+, CD8+, or CD8+CD57+ T cells (not recorded which) from PBMCs. The receptors stem from a human donor in good health, serving as a control.

This clonotype was detected many times. V gene TRBV5-1 combines with J gene TRBJ2-3; no firm D call. Germline V CDR1 and CDR2: SGHRS, YFSETQ. The CDR3 has 14 residues. Trimming shortened V by 3 bases and J by 4 bases, and 12 bases separated the two germline ends. The CDR3: CASSSLKDPDTQYF. The CDR3 bases are TGCGCCAGCAGCTCGCTTAAGGATCCAGATACGCAGTATTTT.

A remark on this clonotype: Here the CDR3 omits its conserved ending phenylalanine or tryptophan, so a read error is the likely source. This chain connects TRBV29-1 to TRBJ1-4, with D unresolved. The germline gives CDR1 SQVTM, CDR2 ANQGSEA. CDR3 length equals 13 residues. Trimming removed 2 bases from V and 5 bases from J, with 9 bases in between. CDR3 DNA sequence: TGCAGCGTTGAAATAGCTAGAAATGAAAAACTGTTTTAT. The encoded protein is CSVEIARNEKLFY.

The rearrangement links TRBV5-8 to TRBJ2-7; the D is unclear. CDR3 length: 12 residues. V lost 1 base and J lost 7, with 9 bases in between. Germline CDR1 is SGHTS and CDR2 is YDEGEE. In nucleotides, the CDR3 is TGTGCCAGCAGCTTGCGGCCGGTGGAGCAGTACTTC. Protein product: CASSLRPVEQYF.

The chain combines TRBV2 with TRBJ2-7; D is uncertain. The germline V gene encodes CDR1 SNHLY and CDR2 FYNNEI. CDR3 size: 14 residues. V was cut by 6 bases and J by 0 bases, with 12 bases left in between. The CDR3 is CASRARTSSYEQYF. CDR3 DNA sequence: TGTGCCAGCAGGGCCAGGACGAGCTCCTACGAGCAGTACTTC.

Worth noting for this clonotype: The junction shows a germline mismatch at one end, possibly a read error. The rearrangement links TRBV7-9 to TRBJ1-4, with D hard to call. This CDR3 has 15 amino acids. Germline CDR1 and CDR2: SEHNR and FQNEAQ (reference sequence). DNA of the CDR3: TGTGCCACCAGCCCCCGAAAGGTCTTGGGTGAAAACCTGTTTTTT. This translates into CATSPRKVLGENLFF.

Comments on this clonotype: The CDR3 does not close with the conserved phenylalanine or tryptophan, likely indicating a read error. It is unclear where the CDR3 begins or ends on the DNA, so no DNA is shown, and the CDR3 is as TCRdb lists it. The V and J genes are TRBV7-9 and TRBJ1-2. The CDR3 adds up to 13 amino acids, both ends counted. Germline CDR1 is SEHNR and CDR2 is FQNEAQ (reference sequence). This CDR3 reads CASSLDRGAYEPY.

As to this clonotype: Sequence at one end of the junction differs from germline and may be a read error. CDR3 protein: CAGRTDRDGHNF. CDR3 nucleotide sequence: TGTGCCGGCAGGACAGACAGGGATGGCCACAACTTC. This chain uses TRBV2 with TRBJ1-2, with TRBD1 identical over 7 bases. CDR1 is SNHLY, CDR2 FYNNEI, per germline. The CDR3 extends over 12 amino acids.

Note on this clonotype: One end of the junction varies from germline; a read error may be responsible. The CDR3 nucleotides read TGTACCATAGGGGACGACTCTGGAAACACCCTATATTTT. Its translation: CTIGDDSGNTLYF. The V call is TRBV10-3, the J call TRBJ1-3; tentative D call: TRBD1 (5 bases). The germline gives CDR1 ENHRY, CDR2 SYGVKD. The CDR3 consists of 13 residues.

This chain links TRBV2 with TRBJ2-1, with D maybe TRBD2 (5 bases). Trimming took off 6 bases at V and 16 bases at J, with 25 bases between the two ends. The CDR3 contains 14 residues. In germline, CDR1 is SNHLY, CDR2 FYNNEI. CDR3 nucleotides: TGTGCCAGCAGCGTGGCTGGAGGATACTATGACCACTTCTTC. Protein sequence: CASSVAGGYYDHFF. The variable domain in full, with the rest retrieved from reference TRBV2 and TRBJ2-1, is EPEVTQTPSHQVTQMGQEVILRCVPISNHLYFYWYRQILGQKVEFLVSFYNNEISEKSEIFDDQFSVERPDGSNFTLKIRSTKLEDSAMYFCASSVAGGYYDHFFGPGTRLTVL.

About this clonotype itself: The conserved final phenylalanine or tryptophan is absent from the CDR3, which likely points to a read error. Because the CDR3's place on the DNA is in doubt, the DNA is left out and the CDR3 is given as listed by TCRdb. V is TRBV9 and J is TRBJ1-6. The CDR3 comprises 9 residues, both ends counted. Per the germline V gene, CDR1 is SGDLS and CDR2 is YYNGEE. CDR3 sequence reads: CASSVVPLA.

There are many counts of this clonotype. The V call is TRBV20-1, the J call TRBJ2-1; 9 bases agree with TRBD2. This CDR3 region has 15 residues. Per germline, CDR1 DFQATT and CDR2 SNEGSKA (reference sequence). V shed 4 bases, J shed 4 bases, and the junction held 8 bases outside the gene matches. The CDR3 region is CSAILATSGYNEQFF. CDR3 coding DNA: TGCAGTGCTATTTTGGCGACTAGCGGTTACAATGAGCAGTTCTTC.

Details on this clonotype: This clone may be a read error of a much larger clone one base away. The genes are TRBV30 and TRBJ1-6; a weak D match, TRBD1 (6 bases). V dropped 2 bases and J dropped 9 bases, with 14 bases sitting between them. Germline CDR1 reads GTSNPN; CDR2 reads SVGIG (reference sequence). The CDR3 runs to 14 residues. Here the CDR3 reads CAWSKQGRGSPLHF. The CDR3 DNA sequence: TGTGCCTGGAGTAAACAGGGTCGGGGTTCACCCCTCCACTTT.

As regards this clonotype: The conserved final phenylalanine or tryptophan is absent from the CDR3, which likely points to a read error. V usage is TRBV10-3 and J usage is TRBJ1-2; D not resolved. Germline V lookup: CDR1 ENHRY, CDR2 SYGVKD. This CDR3 comprises 11 residues. The CDR3 sequence: CAISVENGYTY. Here the CDR3 DNA reads TGTGCCATCAGTGTAGAGAATGGGTACACCTAC.

The chain is built from TRBV12-5 and TRBJ2-1, with 8 positions matching TRBD1. The germline CDR1 and CDR2 sequences are LGHNT and FRNRAP. After removal of 6 bases from V and 10 bases from J, the junction contained 8 bases not matched to a gene. CDR3 length: 13 residues. The CDR3 DNA reads as TGTGCTAGTGGCCAATCTTCAGGGGGCGAGCAGTTCTTC. Its protein is CASGQSSGGEQFF.

In this sample, this clonotype turned up many times. The chain uses TRBV11-2 and TRBJ1-2, with D perhaps matching TRBD1 (5 bases). The CDR3 has 14 amino acids. The germline V and J ends were trimmed by 0 bases and 5 bases, with 10 bases remaining between them. CDR1 is SGHAT and CDR2 is FQNNGV in the germline V gene. The CDR3 is CASSLDQGTYGYTF. The DNA of the CDR3 is TGTGCCAGCAGCTTAGACCAGGGCACTTATGGCTACACCTTC.

This clonotype appeared many times. The rearrangement links TRBV7-3 to TRBJ2-1, with a weak D call TRBD2 (5 bases). Deletions cut 2 bases from V and 6 bases from J, with 14 bases between. The CDR3 is 15 residues long. Germline V lookup: CDR1 SGHTA, CDR2 FQGTGA. CDR3 loop: CASSLFLERVNEQFF. The CDR3 nucleotides are TGTGCCAGCAGCTTATTCTTGGAGAGGGTCAATGAGCAGTTCTTC.

V is TRBV29-1 and J is TRBJ2-5; D perhaps matches TRBD2 (6 bases). Germline loops: CDR1 SQVTM, CDR2 ANQGSEA. The CDR3 contains 15 residues. CDR3 nucleotides: TGCAGTGCTAGATTAGGGGCGGGGCCGGAGGAGCACCAGTACTTC. It yields the protein CSARLGAGPEEHQYF.

About this clonotype itself: Compared with germline, one end of the junction differs, possibly owing to a read error. The J gene is TRBJ2-5, the V gene TRBV5-1, with 9 bases aligning to TRBD1. Germline CDR1 and CDR2: SGHRS and YFSETQ. The CDR3 consists of 13 residues. The CDR3 nucleotides read TGTGCCAGCAGCTTGTATACAGGGGGCGGCCAGTACTTC. Amino acids: CASSLYTGGGQYF.

As to this clonotype: One end of the junction fails to match germline, which may point to a read error. The genes are TRBV7-3 and TRBJ2-7, with D perhaps TRBD2 (6 bases). Germline V gene lookup returns CDR1 SGHTA and CDR2 FQGTGA. The CDR3 is 14 amino acids. The DNA for the CDR3 is TGTGCCAGCAGCTTAAAACCGCGGGGCTCCGAGGAGCACTTC. It is translated as CASSLKPRGSEEHF.

This chain uses TRBV7-8 with TRBJ2-6, with D unresolved. Looked up from germline, CDR1 is SGHVS and CDR2 is FQNEAQ. Trimming took 4 bases from V and 9 from J, leaving 25 bases between them. The CDR3 length is 18 residues. The CDR3, as DNA: TGTGCCAGCAGCTCGGTCGTGACGCTTAGCTCTGGGAACAACGTCCTGACTTTC. It yields the protein CASSSVVTLSSGNNVLTF.

With respect to this clonotype: One end of the junction fails to match germline, which may point to a read error. The chain combines TRBV7-8 with TRBJ2-1; D is uncertain. CDR1 SGHVS and CDR2 FQNEAQ come from the germline V gene. The CDR3 sequence is 15 residues long. The CDR3 nucleotides read TGTGCTAGCAGCCCCCGACACGCGGAGAACATTGAGCAGTTCTTC. Translation: CASSPRHAENIEQFF.

A remark on this clonotype: A much larger clone is a single base away; this may be a read error. This chain connects TRBV3-1 to TRBJ1-4; the D is unclear. CDR1 is LGHDT and CDR2 is YNNKEL in the germline V gene (reference sequence). CDR3 size: 14 residues. CDR3 sequence reads: CASSQRATNEKLLF. For the CDR3, the DNA is TGTGCCAGCAGTCAAAGAGCCACTAATGAAAAACTGCTTTTT.

CDR3 amino acids: CASSFMAAGNNEQFF. The CDR3 coding sequence is TGTGCCAGCAGCTTCATGGCGGCAGGTAACAATGAGCAGTTCTTC. This chain connects TRBV7-2 to TRBJ2-7; no reliable D call. The assigned J gene may be wrong: the sequence end matches TRBJ2-1 better. Per the germline V gene, CDR1 is SGHTA and CDR2 is FQGNSA. The CDR3 covers 15 residues.

This clonotype was seen only once. The J gene is TRBJ2-1, the V gene TRBV11-2, with D possibly TRBD1 on 7 matching bases. The CDR3 loop spans 14 amino acids. The germline CDR1 and CDR2 sequences are SGHAT and FQNNGV. V lost 4 bases and J lost 8, with 15 bases in between. Here the CDR3 DNA reads TGTGCCAGCAGCTCAGGGGGGACTGAGGATGAGCAGTTCTTC. The encoded protein is CASSSGGTEDEQFF.